This entry lists 7 T cell receptor beta chains sequenced from one sample in a study of early T cells in non-severe SARS-CoV-2 infection. One entry per CDR3 protein results from TCRdb running MiXCR on the 5' RACE reads. The table records about 85,000 distinct CDR3 sequences, roughly 14% of them present only once. Sequenced sample: whole blood. These receptors all come from an adult who was a healthcare worker with PCR-confirmed SARS-CoV-2 infection or an uninfected control (not recorded which).

This clonotype was observed a few times. The chain couples TRBV7-2 to TRBJ2-1; D is unresolved. Looked up from germline, CDR1 is SGHTA and CDR2 is FQGNSA. This CDR3 is 17 amino acids long. V lost 7 bases and J 3 bases, leaving 22 bases between the germline ends. The DNA of the CDR3 is TGTGCCAGCACCTTGGGCCCGGGCCAGTCTGGCTACAATGAGCAGTTCTTC. Its translation is CASTLGPGQSGYNEQFF. Drawing the rest from reference TRBV7-2 and TRBJ2-1, the complete variable domain is GAGVSQSPSNKVTEKGKDVELRCDPISGHTALYWYRQSLGQGLEFLIYFQGNSAPDKSGLPSDRFSAERTGGSVSTLTIQRTQQEDSAVYLCASTLGPGQSGYNEQFFGPGTRLTVL.

The chain uses TRBV6-5 and TRBJ1-5; 7 nucleotides line up with TRBD1. Germline V gene sequence: CDR1 MNHEY, CDR2 SVGAGI. J gave up 7 bases and V 6 bases, and 6 bases lay outside the gene matches. The CDR3 runs to 13 residues. The CDR3 is CASSSTGNQPQHF. In nucleotides, the CDR3 is TGTGCCAGCAGCTCGACAGGGAACCAGCCCCAGCATTTT.

V is TRBV5-1 and J is TRBJ2-7, with TRBD1 identical over 8 bases. The CDR3 contains 18 residues. Germline V lookup: CDR1 SGHRS, CDR2 YFSETQ. With 2 bases clipped from V and 0 bases from J, the junction kept 13 bases outside the gene matches. The CDR3 sequence is CASSFPSDRALSSYEQYF. The CDR3, as DNA: TGCGCCAGCAGCTTCCCCTCGGACAGGGCCCTTTCCTCCTACGAGCAGTACTTC.

The J gene is TRBJ2-1, the V gene TRBV7-9; 7 bases are shared with TRBD1. Germline V CDR1 and CDR2: SEHNR, FQNEAQ (reference sequence). Unmatched junction bases numbered 9, after V lost 1 base and J lost 9 bases. The length of the CDR3 is 15 residues. The CDR3 spells CASSLGLTGVSEQFF. The DNA for the CDR3 is TGTGCCAGCAGCTTAGGGTTAACAGGGGTCAGTGAGCAGTTCTTC.

This clonotype has at least ten counts. The chain uses TRBV27 and TRBJ2-7, with 7 bases matching TRBD1. Trimming removed 4 bases from V and 5 bases from J; junction bases left unmatched: 5. There are 13 residues in the CDR3. Germline CDR1 is MNHEY and CDR2 is SMNVEV (reference sequence). CDR3: CASSWTGAHEQYF. DNA for the CDR3: TGTGCCAGCAGTTGGACAGGCGCCCACGAGCAGTACTTC.

This clonotype was recorded at least ten times. The V and J genes are TRBV11-3 and TRBJ2-1; D is unresolved. Trimming removed 5 bases from V and 0 bases from J, with 11 bases in between. Germline V gene data show CDR1 as SGHNT and CDR2 as YENEEA. The CDR3 covers 15 residues. In DNA, the CDR3 is TGTGCCAGCAGCGCTCGAGAGAGCTCCTACAATGAGCAGTTCTTC. Translation gives CASSARESSYNEQFF.

The rearrangement links TRBV5-1 to TRBJ1-6; D is uncertain. Germline assignment: CDR1 SGHRS and CDR2 YFSETQ. This CDR3 contains 13 residues. V lost 0 bases and J lost 7, with 5 bases in between. CDR3 nucleotide sequence: TGCGCCAGCAGCTTGGAGGGAAATTCACCCCTCCACTTT. It specifies CASSLEGNSPLHF. The whole variable domain, remainder taken from reference TRBV5-1 and TRBJ1-6, is KAGVTQTPRYLIKTRGQQVTLSCSPISGHRSVSWYQQTPGQGLQFLFEYFSETQRNKGNFPGRFSGRQFSNSRSEMNVSTLELGDSALYLCASSLEGNSPLHFGNGTRLTVT.